This passage covers 2 T cell receptor beta chains from one sample sequenced in a study of human T cells and chemical hapten exposure. One entry per CDR3 protein, called by TCRdb with MiXCR from the RACE reads. Of approximately 100,000 distinct CDR3 sequences in the sample, about a tenth were seen once. Described time point: patch test 2, 6 weeks after DPC sensitization. Indicated treatment: therapeutic diphenylcyclopropenone sensitization with weekly scalp DPC. Specimen: whole blood, collected in connection with sensitization to the hapten diphenylcyclopropenone (DPC). The receptors stem from a woman between 35 and 50 years old with alopecia areata. Some clones in this sample may be carry-over from other donors' samples.

This clonotype appeared many times. This chain uses TRBV6-5 with TRBJ2-7; either TRBD1 or TRBD2 may fit D (5 bases each). This CDR3 has 13 amino acids. Germline CDR1 MNHEY, CDR2 SVGAGI. V lost 5 bases to trimming and J lost 6 bases, with 14 bases between them. The CDR3 is CASSQFRDAEQYF. The CDR3 nucleotides are TGTGCCAGCAGTCAGTTCCGGGACGCCGAGCAGTACTTC.

This clonotype turned up a few times. The chain employs TRBV6-2 or TRBV6-3 and TRBJ1-5; 7 positions match TRBD1. CDR1 and CDR2 (germline): MNHEY, SVGEGT. The V segment lost 7 bases and the J segment 5 bases; nucleotides outside the gene matches: 8. This CDR3 is 14 amino acids long. The CDR3 nucleotides read TGTGCCAGCACTACTACAGGGGTGCATCAGCCCCAGCATTTT. Amino acids: CASTTTGVHQPQHF.